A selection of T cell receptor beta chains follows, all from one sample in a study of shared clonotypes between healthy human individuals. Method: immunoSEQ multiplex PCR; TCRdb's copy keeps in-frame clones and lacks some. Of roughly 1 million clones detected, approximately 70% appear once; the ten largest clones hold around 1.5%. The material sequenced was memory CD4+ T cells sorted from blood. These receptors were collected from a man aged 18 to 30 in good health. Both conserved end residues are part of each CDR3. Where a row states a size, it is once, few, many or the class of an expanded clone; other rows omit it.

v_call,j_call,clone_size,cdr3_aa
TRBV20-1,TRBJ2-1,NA,CSATQGEVQFF
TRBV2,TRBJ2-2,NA,CASSAGVEELFF
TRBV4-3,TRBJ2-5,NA,CASSRGTGVFQETQYF
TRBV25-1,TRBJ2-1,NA,CASSRHPIQDEQFF
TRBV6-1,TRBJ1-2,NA,CASSPDSYGYTF
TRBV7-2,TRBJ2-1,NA,CASSYNRDNEQFF
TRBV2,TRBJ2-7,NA,CASLADTSYEQYF
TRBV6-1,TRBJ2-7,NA,CASSEFTGGWSEQYF
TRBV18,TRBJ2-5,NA,CASSPVRGEETQYF
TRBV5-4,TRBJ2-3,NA,CASSLAGTSSTDTQYF
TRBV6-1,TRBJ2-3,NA,CASNTVFSDTQYF
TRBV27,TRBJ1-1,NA,CASSRGRLTEAFF
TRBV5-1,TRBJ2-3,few,CASSPGLAKSTDTQYF
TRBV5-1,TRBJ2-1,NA,CASSSELAGYNEQFF
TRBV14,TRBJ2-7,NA,CASSQETREQYF
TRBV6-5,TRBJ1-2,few,CASSYLTGGEGYTF
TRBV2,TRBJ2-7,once,CASSRDFLYEQYF
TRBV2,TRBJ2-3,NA,CASRGSSTDTQYF
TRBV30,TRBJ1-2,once,CAWSYNRNYGYTF
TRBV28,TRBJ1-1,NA,CASSLSGTRPTITEAFF
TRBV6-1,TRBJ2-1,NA,CASSASGGFGKQFF
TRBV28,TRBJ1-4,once,CASSSTGLASTHEKLFF
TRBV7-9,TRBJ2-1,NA,CASSFLRDQFF
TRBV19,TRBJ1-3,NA,CASSVGTGSGNTIYF
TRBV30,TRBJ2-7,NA,CAWSVGNFGGEQYF
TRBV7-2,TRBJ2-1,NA,CASSPPTGGPNEQFF
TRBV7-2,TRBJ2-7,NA,CASSHRSYEQYF
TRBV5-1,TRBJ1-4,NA,CASSLEGMVTTNEKLFF
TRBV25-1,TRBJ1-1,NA,CASSEVGGRYTEAFF
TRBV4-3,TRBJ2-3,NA,CASSLSVPQGAADTQYF
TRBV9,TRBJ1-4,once,CASSPDGGQSEKLFF
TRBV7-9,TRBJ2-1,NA,CASSGLIGTGVFF